This TCR beta chain was observed in a study of post-analysis software for immune sequencing data. Study details: Some patients lacked subtype; others had relapsing-remitting, secondary progressive or progressive-relapsing disease.

This clonotype was observed a handful of times. Its antigen remains unknown. The V gene lost 4 bases and the J gene lost 5 bases, with 21 bases spanning the gap. Germline CDR1 is SGHRS and CDR2 is YFSETQ. The length of the CDR3 is 16 residues. The library was made from cDNA and included unique molecular identifiers. cDNA molecules numbering roughly 0.5 million came from roughly 1.1 to 9.2 million T cells. TCRdb used MiXCR to reprocess the PCR reads, holding one entry per CDR3 protein. The sample holds over 700,000 distinct CDR3 sequences; around 27% are singletons and the top ten take around 0.56%. General study findings and limits: Significantly lower normalized Chao1 diversity was seen in multiple sclerosis patients than in controls. There were five or six TRBV segments more frequent in patients than controls, and TRBV5-6, TRBV5-1 and TRBV20-1 were among them. F-measure co-clustering was strong for batch-matched samples.

The receptor's source is a girl aged 10-17 years with multiple sclerosis. The sequencing input was blood. The chain joins TRBV5-1 to TRBJ2-5; D gene ambiguous. CDR3 region: CASSLTGPRSGETQYF. CDR3 nucleotide sequence: TGCGCCAGCAGCCTAACGGGCCCCCGTTCCGGGGAGACCCAGTACTTC. Filled out from reference TRBV5-1 and TRBJ2-5, the complete variable domain reads KAGVTQTPRYLIKTRGQQVTLSCSPISGHRSVSWYQQTPGQGLQFLFEYFSETQRNKGNFPGRFSGRQFSNSRSEMNVSTLELGDSALYLCASSLTGPRSGETQYFGPGTRLLVL.